This T cell receptor beta chain emerged from a study of blood T cell repertoires in COVID-19. In its sample, this clone was seen once. The germline V gene encodes CDR1 SGHRS and CDR2 YFSETQ. Trimming cost V 7 bases and J 3 bases; bases outside gene matches: 5. The CDR3 length is 14 residues. Measured with immunoSEQ multiplex PCR; TCRdb has only the in-frame clones, and not every one. The sample holds 100,000 to 140,000 clones, around 89% seen once. The gene calls are TRBV5-1 and TRBJ1-4; TRBD1 matches 8 bases. The clonotype originates from a man aged 40-49 years with active or convalescent COVID-19. Specimen: peripheral blood. DNA of the CDR3: TGCGCCAGCCGGACAGGGTTAGCTAATGAAAAACTGTTTTTT. As protein: CASRTGLANEKLFF.